A single TCR beta chain is shown here with its context. This sample was taken from a study of shared clonotypes between healthy human individuals. The method was immunoSEQ multiplex PCR; TCRdb's version includes in-frame clones alone and lacks a portion of them. The sample lists about 2.2 million clones, under 95% seen once, with over 1.5% in the top ten. The CDR3 consists of 16 residues. V was pared by 5 bases and J by 0 bases, with 14 bases between. From germline, CDR1 is ENHRY and CDR2 SYGVKD. CD45RO-negative cells were positively selected for CCR7, leaving out terminally differentiated effector memory CD45RA+ cells.

The sequence derives from a man between 18 and 35 years old in good health. Some clones in this sample may be carry-over from other donors' samples. Sequencing was carried out using naive CD8+ T cells from PBMCs. This chain uses TRBV10-3 with TRBJ2-1; the D is unclear. The CDR3 coding sequence is TGTGCCATCAGTAGCATAGGTTCTCGCTCCTACAATGAGCAGTTCTTC. Its translation is CAISSIGSRSYNEQFF.